The entry below gives a single T cell receptor (beta chain) sequence along with its context. This entry belongs to a study of tumor and adjacent non-tumor tissue in lung cancer. About the research overall: Some 4.2 million productive TCRbeta reads were obtained per sample on average.

The template was RNA from unsorted bulk tissue. The CDR3 has 14 amino acids. Germline lookup yields CDR1 SGHVS and CDR2 FQNEAQ. V lost 9 bases and J 6 bases, leaving 17 bases between the germline ends. Three rounds of nested PCR, following a modified ARM-PCR protocol, produced the TCRbeta library. TCRdb ran MiXCR on the multiplex PCR reads and lists one entry per CDR3 protein. The data hold more than 95,000 distinct CDR3 sequences, with roughly 64% observed a single time. The genes are TRBV7-8 and TRBJ2-2; D remains ambiguous. This TCR was sampled from a man aged 25 to 45 with non-small cell lung cancer. The sample comprised lung tumor tissue. DNA for the CDR3: TGTGCCAGTAGCCCCAGGAGTCCCCCCGGGGAGCTGTTTTTT. This translates into CASSPRSPPGELFF.